One sample yielded the 29 T cell receptor beta chains listed below, sequenced in a study of cytomegalovirus exposure and HLA in healthy donors. PCR amplification relied on 60 Vbeta primers (plus 13 Jbeta primers). Using immunoSEQ multiplex PCR, the repertoire was profiled, and TCRdb retains in-frame clones only, with some absent. The sample comprises roughly 280,000 clones, under 80% of which are singletons, and 2% to 2.5% rests with the top ten. Sequencing was performed on PBMCs. All receptors derive from a female donor in good health and CMV-seronegative.

V and J are TRBV27 and TRBJ1-3; the D is unclear. Germline V gives CDR1 MNHEY, CDR2 SMNVEV (reference sequence). This CDR3 spans 14 amino acids. V gave up 0 bases and J gave up 4 bases, with 7 bases separating them. The CDR3 loop reads CASSLSGGGNTIYF. In DNA form, the CDR3 reads TGTGCCAGCAGTTTATCGGGAGGGGGAAACACCATATATTTT.

The V call is TRBV7-8, the J call TRBJ1-5, with D possibly matching TRBD1 (6 bases). This CDR3 region has 14 residues. V lost 5 bases, J lost 4 bases, and 12 bases lay in between. Germline loops: CDR1 SGHVS, CDR2 FQNEAQ. In DNA, the CDR3 is TGTGCCAGCAGCCCATGGCAGGGGAATCAGCCCCAGCATTTT. The encoded protein is CASSPWQGNQPQHF.

This clone was found a few times. This sequence joins TRBV7-8 and TRBJ2-7, with a possible D match to TRBD1 (6 bases). Trimming removed 6 bases at V and 2 bases at J, with 8 bases between. The CDR3 is 12 residues long. Per the germline V gene, CDR1 is SGHVS and CDR2 is FQNEAQ. In DNA, the CDR3 is TGTGCCAGCAGAGACAGGACCTACGAGCAGTACTTC. It translates to CASRDRTYEQYF.

The chain couples TRBV6-5 to TRBJ2-2, with 8 bases aligning to TRBD1. Germline-derived CDR1 and CDR2 are MNHEY and SVGAGI. V was pared by 5 bases and J by 6 bases, with 8 bases of the junction left unmatched. The length of the CDR3 is 15 residues. In DNA, the CDR3 is TGTGCCAGCAGTGGACAGGGCGCTCGCCCCGGGGAGCTGTTTTTT. It yields the protein CASSGQGARPGELFF.

The chain has TRBV20-1 and TRBJ2-3; D uncertain. The CDR3 is 11 amino acids. The V end was cut by 3 bases, the J end by 4 bases, with 5 bases between. Germline V CDR1 and CDR2: DFQATT, SNEGSKA (reference sequence). The CDR3 bases are TGCAGTGCTAGGAGTTCAGATACGCAGTATTTT. This gives the protein CSARSSDTQYF.

V is TRBV29-1 and J is TRBJ2-2; tentatively, D is TRBD2 (6 bases). The CDR3 is 16 residues long. Germline V gene sequence: CDR1 SQVTM, CDR2 ANQGSEA. V lost 0 bases, J lost 0 bases, and 11 bases lay in between. The CDR3 is CSVEDSGGSNTGELFF. Written as DNA, the CDR3 is TGCAGCGTTGAAGATTCTGGAGGGTCGAACACCGGGGAGCTGTTTTTT.

This chain links TRBV4-1 with TRBJ1-1; maybe TRBD1 (6 bases). The CDR3 covers 12 residues. Germline V lookup: CDR1 MGHRA, CDR2 YSYEKL. V shed 3 bases and J shed 8 bases, with 10 bases lying between them. CDR3 coding DNA: TGCGCCAGCAGCCAGGGAGACAGGGAAGCTTTCTTT. Translation: CASSQGDREAFF.

The gene calls are TRBV15 and TRBJ2-1; a possible D gene is TRBD2 (6 bases). Germline V lookup: CDR1 LNHNV, CDR2 YYDKDF (reference sequence). The CDR3 sequence is 14 residues long. Trimming took off 1 base at V and 6 bases at J, with 10 bases between the two ends. The CDR3 DNA reads TGTGCCACCAGCAGAGGACTAGAGGCCAATGAGCAGTTCTTC. Translating gives CATSRGLEANEQFF.

This clone appeared a few times. The chain uses TRBV7-8 and TRBJ2-1; TRBD1 is a possible D gene (6 bases). CDR3 length equals 12 residues. Germline V gene sequence: CDR1 SGHVS, CDR2 FQNEAQ. V was clipped by 6 bases and J by 10 bases, with 13 bases between them. CDR3 loop: CASSPGEMEQFF. Written as DNA, the CDR3 is TGTGCCAGCAGTCCAGGGGAGATGGAGCAGTTCTTC.

The CDR3 here is CASSYRGDYEQYF. The CDR3 DNA follows: TGTGCCAGCAGCTACAGGGGCGACTACGAGCAGTACTTC. V usage is TRBV11-3 and J usage is TRBJ2-7; 7 bases agree with TRBD1. V was pared by 4 bases and J by 3 bases, with 3 bases of the junction left unmatched. Germline CDR1 reads SGHNT; CDR2 reads YENEEA. The CDR3 length is 13 residues.

The chain recombines TRBV7-9 with TRBJ1-1; D ambiguous. The CDR3 has 13 residues. Germline V CDR1 and CDR2: SEHNR, FQNEAQ (reference sequence). V was clipped by 3 bases and J by 0 bases, with 5 bases between them. The CDR3 region has the DNA TGTGCCAGCAGCTTTACTATGAACACTGAAGCTTTCTTT. This sequence encodes CASSFTMNTEAFF.

CDR3 in DNA: TGTGCCAGCAGCTTAGAGGGACAGGCTAATGAAAAACTGTTTTTT. It is translated as CASSLEGQANEKLFF. The chain is built from TRBV7-2 and TRBJ1-4, with 8 positions matching TRBD1. The CDR3 has 15 residues. From germline, CDR1 is SGHTA and CDR2 FQGNSA. Trimming at V came to 1 base and at J to 3 bases, leaving 1 base not matched to a gene.

The gene calls are TRBV19 and TRBJ2-7; D may be TRBD1 (5 bases). Germline lookup yields CDR1 LNHDA and CDR2 SQIVND (reference sequence). The CDR3 loop spans 13 amino acids. V was cut by 5 bases and J by 2 bases, with 10 bases left in between. CDR3 nucleotide sequence: TGTGCCAGTAGTCAGGGAAAGGCCTACGAGCAGTACTTC. Amino acid sequence: CASSQGKAYEQYF.

The chain links TRBV5-4 to TRBJ2-1; 8 bases are shared with TRBD2. CDR1 and CDR2 (germline): SGHNT, YYREEE (reference sequence). The CDR3 has 15 amino acids. V lost 5 bases and J lost 7; bases outside the gene matches: 11. The CDR3 here is CASSSGTRNLNEQFF. The CDR3 bases are TGTGCCAGCAGTTCCGGGACTAGAAACCTGAATGAGCAGTTCTTC.

The CDR3 nucleotides are TGTGCCATCAGTGACGGACTAGCGGGAGCCACCTACAATGAGCAGTTCTTC. Protein sequence: CAISDGLAGATYNEQFF. J is TRBJ2-1 and V is TRBV10-3; 13 positions match TRBD2. The CDR3 totals 17 residues. The germline CDR1 and CDR2 sequences are ENHRY and SYGVKD. V gave up 3 bases and J gave up 2 bases; unmatched junction bases: 4.

This clone turned up a few times. The V and J genes are TRBV6-1 and TRBJ1-2; 8 bases fit TRBD1. Germline CDR1 reads MNHNS; CDR2 reads SASEGT. V shed 6 bases and J 5 bases; nucleotides not matched to a gene: 5. This CDR3 comprises 13 residues. CDR3 in amino acids: CASSPTGVYGYTF. The CDR3 DNA is TGTGCCAGCAGCCCGACAGGGGTGTATGGCTACACCTTC.

This clone was counted only a few times. This sequence joins TRBV5-1 and TRBJ2-1; TRBD2 matches at 14 bases. V lost 4 bases, J lost 7 bases, and 4 bases stayed unmatched. Germline V lookup: CDR1 SGHRS, CDR2 YFSETQ. The CDR3 has 15 residues. CDR3 in amino acids: CASSVTSGGGNEQFF. In nucleotides, the CDR3 is TGCGCCAGCAGCGTGACTAGCGGGGGGGGTAATGAGCAGTTCTTC.

The rearrangement links TRBV5-1 to TRBJ2-5, with D maybe TRBD2 (6 bases). The J call may be wrong; the DNA end is better matched by TRBJ2-7. Germline-derived CDR1 and CDR2 are SGHRS and YFSETQ. This CDR3 has 15 amino acids. The CDR3 sequence is CASTRLVFGSYEQYF. CDR3 sequence (DNA): TGCGCCAGCACTCGACTAGTATTTGGATCCTACGAGCAGTACTTC.

The V and J genes are TRBV7-5 and TRBJ2-7; TRBD1 was called by the table and not checked on the DNA. TRBV7-5 is annotated as a pseudogene. CDR3 length: 13 residues. The CDR3 DNA reads as TGTGTCAGAAGCTCGTCCGGGACACGACGGCAGTACTTC. Amino acids: CVRSSSGTRRQYF.

The genes are TRBV4-2 and TRBJ2-7, with TRBD2 identical over 7 bases. Germline lookup yields CDR1 LGHNA and CDR2 YNFKEQ. This CDR3 contains 17 residues. V was clipped by 0 bases and J by 0 bases; unmatched bases: 8. For the CDR3, the DNA is TGTGCCAGCAGCCAAGATTACGCGGGAGTTCTCTCCTACGAGCAGTACTTC. Its translation: CASSQDYAGVLSYEQYF.

The rearrangement joins TRBV7-9 to TRBJ1-4; possibly TRBD1 for D (6 bases). There are 15 residues in the CDR3. CDR1 and CDR2 (germline): SEHNR, FQNEAQ (reference sequence). Trimming pared 5 bases from V and 2 bases from J, leaving 12 bases between. CDR3 coding DNA: TGTGCCAGCAGCCGGACAGTGGGGACTAATGAAAAACTGTTTTTT. Translated: CASSRTVGTNEKLFF.

This chain links TRBV19 with TRBJ1-5; D not certain. This CDR3 is 14 amino acids long. V lost 0 bases to trimming and J lost 6 bases, with 9 bases between them. The V gene's germline CDR1 is LNHDA and CDR2 SQIVND (reference sequence). The CDR3 nucleotides read TGTGCCAGTAGTATAGAAGGGAGTGGTCAGCCCCAGCATTTT. Its translation: CASSIEGSGQPQHF.

CDR3 region: CASSQSLAGVVEQFF. The CDR3 DNA sequence: TGCGCCAGCAGCCAAAGCTTAGCGGGAGTAGTGGAGCAGTTCTTC. The chain has TRBV4-1 and TRBJ2-1; 9 bases fit TRBD2. There are 15 residues in the CDR3. The germline CDR1 and CDR2 sequences are MGHRA and YSYEKL. V dropped 2 bases and J dropped 10; count of bases not matched to a gene: 9.

The chain joins TRBV18 to TRBJ1-3; D remains unclear. In germline, CDR1 is KGHSH, CDR2 LQKENI. This CDR3 contains 15 residues. Deletions cut 0 bases from V and 0 bases from J, with 6 bases between. In nucleotides, the CDR3 is TGTGCCAGCTCACCACCGCGCCTCTCTGGAAACACCATATATTTT. This translates into CASSPPRLSGNTIYF.

The genes are TRBV7-9 and TRBJ2-6; unclear D gene. V was trimmed by 5 bases and J by 4 bases, leaving 12 bases between them. Germline values: CDR1 SEHNR, CDR2 FQNEAQ (reference sequence). The CDR3 sequence is 15 residues long. DNA of the CDR3: TGTGCCAGCAGCCCCTATAGTTCGGGGGCCAACGTCCTGACTTTC. Its translation is CASSPYSSGANVLTF.

This chain connects TRBV9 to TRBJ2-2; 7 bases are shared with TRBD2. V dropped 4 bases and J dropped 2; count of bases not matched to a gene: 14. The CDR3 runs to 18 residues. Germline V gene data show CDR1 as SGDLS and CDR2 as YYNGEE. CDR3 DNA sequence: TGTGCCAGCAGCCCTCGATCTCCTGCGGGAGCCAACACCGGGGAGCTGTTTTTT. It yields the protein CASSPRSPAGANTGELFF.

The chain couples TRBV27 to TRBJ2-3; TRBD2 agrees at 8 bases. The CDR3 totals 15 residues. V was clipped by 2 bases and J by 7 bases; unmatched bases: 8. CDR1 is MNHEY, CDR2 SMNVEV, per germline (reference sequence). CDR3 sequence reads: CASSLGGTRWNTQYF. In DNA, the CDR3 is TGTGCCAGCAGTTTAGGTGGGACTAGGTGGAATACGCAGTATTTT.

This chain uses TRBV7-2 with TRBJ2-3; 11 bases are shared with TRBD2. The CDR3 loop spans 18 amino acids. The germline V gene encodes CDR1 SGHTA and CDR2 FQGNSA. V dropped 1 base and J dropped 2; count of bases not matched to a gene: 8. The CDR3 nucleotides are TGTGCCAGCAGCTTAGTGTTTCTAGCGGGAGGTACCACAGATACGCAGTATTTT. Residues: CASSLVFLAGGTTDTQYF.

The V and J genes are TRBV5-1 and TRBJ2-6; D gene ambiguous. V was clipped by 0 bases and J by 4 bases, with 8 bases between them. Looked up from germline, CDR1 is SGHRS and CDR2 is YFSETQ. The CDR3 contains 15 residues. The CDR3 region is CASSLERSGANVLTF. In DNA, the CDR3 is TGCGCCAGCAGCTTGGAGCGTTCAGGGGCCAACGTCCTGACTTTC.